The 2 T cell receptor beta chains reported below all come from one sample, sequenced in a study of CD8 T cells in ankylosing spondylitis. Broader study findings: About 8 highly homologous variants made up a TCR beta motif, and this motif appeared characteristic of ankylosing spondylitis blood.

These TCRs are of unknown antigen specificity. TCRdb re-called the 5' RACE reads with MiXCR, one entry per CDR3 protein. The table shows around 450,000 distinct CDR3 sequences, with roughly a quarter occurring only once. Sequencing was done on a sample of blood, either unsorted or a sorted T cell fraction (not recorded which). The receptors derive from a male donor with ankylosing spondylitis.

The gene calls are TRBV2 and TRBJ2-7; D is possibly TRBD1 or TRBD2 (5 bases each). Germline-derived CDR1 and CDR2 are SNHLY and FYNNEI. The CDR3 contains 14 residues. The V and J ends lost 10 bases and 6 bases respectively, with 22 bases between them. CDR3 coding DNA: TGTGCCATCACCGCCAGGGACCACGGCCTCGAGCAGTACTTC. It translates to CAITARDHGLEQYF.

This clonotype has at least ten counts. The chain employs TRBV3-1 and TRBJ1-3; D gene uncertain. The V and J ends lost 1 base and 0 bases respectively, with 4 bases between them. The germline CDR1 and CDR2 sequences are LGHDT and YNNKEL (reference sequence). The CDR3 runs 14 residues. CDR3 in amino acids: CASSQVDSGNTIYF. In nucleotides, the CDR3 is TGTGCCAGCAGCCAAGTTGACTCTGGAAACACCATATATTTT.